A single sample is the source of the 15 T cell receptor beta chains below, sequenced in a study of T cells after posttransplantation cyclophosphamide. Clones were sequenced by immunoSEQ multiplex PCR, and TCRdb holds only the in-frame ones, with some missing. Found here are tens of thousands of clones, 93% of them singletons; the top ten hold 2.5% to 3%. Material for sequencing was PBMCs. These receptors were collected from a woman in her twenties or thirties in good health and a related stem cell transplant donor.

The DNA of the CDR3 is TGTGCCAGTAGTCCCCCCCGAAGGGGAGTCCAAGAGACCCAGTACTTC. It specifies CASSPPRRGVQETQYF. The rearrangement links TRBV19 to TRBJ2-5; the D call may be TRBD1 or TRBD2 (5 bases each). Germline V lookup: CDR1 LNHDA, CDR2 SQIVND (reference sequence). The CDR3 runs 16 residues. Trimming removed 5 bases at V and 1 base at J, with 17 bases between.

J is TRBJ2-5 and V is TRBV5-4, with 11 bases that match TRBD2. The V and J ends lost 0 bases and 2 bases, in that order; junction bases with no gene match: 3. This CDR3 is built from 16 residues. Germline V lookup: CDR1 SGHNT, CDR2 YYREEE (reference sequence). CDR3 loop: CASSLGSGGGQETQYF. The CDR3 DNA is TGTGCCAGCAGCTTGGGTAGCGGGGGGGGGCAAGAGACCCAGTACTTC.

CDR3 sequence (DNA): TGTGCCAGCAACCCCGGACAGGGGGCTAATTCACCCCTCCACTTT. Protein sequence: CASNPGQGANSPLHF. The chain combines TRBV7-9 with TRBJ1-6; TRBD1 matches 11 bases. The CDR3 extends over 15 amino acids. V shed 7 bases and J 6 bases; nucleotides not matched to a gene: 5. The germline CDR1 and CDR2 sequences are SEHNR and FQNEAQ (reference sequence).

V is TRBV19 and J is TRBJ1-2; unclear D gene. V dropped 4 bases and J dropped 4 bases, with 7 bases sitting between them. Germline assignment: CDR1 LNHDA and CDR2 SQIVND (reference sequence). The CDR3 sequence is 12 residues long. The CDR3 DNA follows: TGTGCCAGTAGTACCTACAGCTATGGCTACACCTTC. Amino acid sequence: CASSTYSYGYTF. The full variable domain, completed using reference TRBV19 and TRBJ1-2, is DGGITQSPKYLFRKEGQNVTLSCEQNLNHDAMYWYRQDPGQGLRLIYYSQIVNDFQKGDIAEGYSVSREKKESFPLTVTSAQKNPTAFYLCASSTYSYGYTFGSGTRLTVV.

The chain has TRBV6-6 and TRBJ1-1; tentative D call: TRBD1 (5 bases). Germline values: CDR1 MNHNY, CDR2 SVGAGI (reference sequence). Trimming took 7 bases from V and 4 from J, leaving 16 bases between them. The CDR3 has 14 residues. CDR3 nucleotides: TGTGCCAGCACCCCTATTGGGGGTAGCACTGAAGCTTTCTTT. It encodes CASTPIGGSTEAFF.

The chain is built from TRBV19 and TRBJ2-3; tentatively, D is TRBD1 (5 bases). The CDR3 spans 15 residues. V lost 4 bases and J 1 base, leaving 12 bases between the germline ends. Germline V CDR1 and CDR2: LNHDA, SQIVND (reference sequence). The CDR3 DNA sequence: TGTGCCAGTAGTAGTTGGGGCAGGGGCACAGATACGCAGTATTTT. Protein sequence: CASSSWGRGTDTQYF.

The V and J genes are TRBV7-8 and TRBJ1-5, with D possibly being TRBD1 (6 bases). The CDR3 contains 14 residues. Germline V gene sequence: CDR1 SGHVS, CDR2 FQNEAQ. With 3 bases removed from V and 2 bases from J, the gap between germline ends came to 8 bases. The DNA of the CDR3 is TGTGCCAGCAGCTTGCCAGGGGGCAATCAGCCCCAGCATTTT. Encoded protein: CASSLPGGNQPQHF.

V gene TRBV4-3 combines with J gene TRBJ1-6, with no clear D. The germline gives CDR1 LGHNA, CDR2 YSLEER. V gave up 4 bases and J gave up 8 bases, with 9 bases separating them. The CDR3 totals 13 residues. CDR3 in amino acids: CASSPLIDSPLHF. The CDR3 nucleotides read TGCGCCAGCAGCCCTTTGATTGATTCACCCCTCCACTTT.

The chain employs TRBV18 and TRBJ1-1; possible D gene TRBD1, 6 bases. V lost 2 bases and J 11 bases, leaving 12 bases between the germline ends. The CDR3 is 12 residues long. The germline V gene encodes CDR1 KGHSH and CDR2 LQKENI. The CDR3 reads CASSPEGVLAFF. DNA of the CDR3: TGTGCCAGCTCACCAGAGGGGGTGCTGGCTTTCTTT.

The gene calls are TRBV7-3 and TRBJ1-3, with D possibly being TRBD1 (5 bases). Germline lookup yields CDR1 SGHTA and CDR2 FQGTGA. The CDR3 runs to 16 residues. Trimming left V 1 base short and J 1 base short, with 11 bases between. The CDR3 spells CASSLRGPWSGNTIYF. In DNA, the CDR3 is TGTGCCAGCAGCTTAAGGGGACCTTGGTCTGGAAACACCATATATTTT. Using reference TRBV7-3 and TRBJ1-3 for the parts outside the CDR3, the full variable domain is GAGVSQTPSNKVTEKGKYVELRCDPISGHTALYWYRQSLGQGPEFLIYFQGTGAADDSGLPNDRFFAVRPEGSVSTLKIQRTERGDSAVYLCASSLRGPWSGNTIYFGEGSWLTVV.

The rearrangement joins TRBV19 to TRBJ1-1; D not certain. The germline CDR1 and CDR2 sequences are LNHDA and SQIVND (reference sequence). The CDR3 is 14 amino acids. Trimming left V 8 bases short and J 1 base short, with 14 bases between. CDR3 sequence: CASSLRVANTEAFF. The CDR3 nucleotides are TGTGCCAGTTCCCTTCGGGTGGCGAACACTGAAGCTTTCTTT.

The J gene is TRBJ2-6, the V gene TRBV7-2; 10 positions match TRBD2. The germline gives CDR1 SGHTA, CDR2 FQGNSA. V lost 5 bases and J lost 2; bases outside the gene matches: 6. The CDR3 loop spans 17 amino acids. The CDR3 here is CASSASGGQTGANVLTF. The CDR3, as DNA: TGTGCCAGCAGCGCTAGCGGGGGACAAACTGGGGCCAACGTCCTGACTTTC.

The V gene is TRBV5-1, the J gene TRBJ1-2, with 9 bases that match TRBD1. V shed 0 bases, J shed 2 bases, and the junction held 14 bases outside the gene matches. Germline V gene sequence: CDR1 SGHRS, CDR2 YFSETQ. CDR3 size: 19 residues. This CDR3 reads CASSLGGGTGMIWNYGYTF. CDR3 in DNA: TGCGCCAGCAGCTTGGGAGGGGGGACAGGGATGATTTGGAACTATGGCTACACCTTC. The whole variable domain, remainder taken from reference TRBV5-1 and TRBJ1-2, is KAGVTQTPRYLIKTRGQQVTLSCSPISGHRSVSWYQQTPGQGLQFLFEYFSETQRNKGNFPGRFSGRQFSNSRSEMNVSTLELGDSALYLCASSLGGGTGMIWNYGYTFGSGTRLTVV.

J is TRBJ1-3 and V is TRBV15; no firm D call. Germline lookup yields CDR1 LNHNV and CDR2 YYDKDF (reference sequence). With 0 bases removed from V and 0 bases from J, the gap between germline ends came to 6 bases. This CDR3 comprises 15 residues. The CDR3 DNA sequence: TGTGCCACCAGCAGAGAATTGTTCTCTGGAAACACCATATATTTT. Its protein is CATSRELFSGNTIYF.

This chain joins TRBV7-6 and TRBJ1-1; tentatively, D is TRBD1 (5 bases). The CDR3 has 12 residues. The germline CDR1 and CDR2 sequences are SGHVS and FNYEAQ. The V end was cut by 5 bases, the J end by 10 bases, with 14 bases between. The CDR3 DNA reads TGTGCCAGCAGCACAACTGCCGGGGGAGCTTTCTTT. Translation: CASSTTAGGAFF. The full variable domain, with the rest looked up from reference TRBV7-6 and TRBJ1-1, is GAGVSQSPRYKVTKRGQDVALRCDPISGHVSLYWYRQALGQGPEFLTYFNYEAQQDKSGLPNDRFSAERPEGSISTLTIQRTEQRDSAMYRCASSTTAGGAFFGQGTRLTVV.